These 8 T cell receptor beta chains were all obtained from the same sample, sequenced in a study of T cell changes during pregnancy in multiple sclerosis. Sequenced by immunoSEQ multiplex PCR; TCRdb stores in-frame clones only, minus some. The sample records almost 65,000 clones, about 92% being singletons. Sequenced material: peripheral blood, taken in the first trimester of pregnancy. The source is a female donor with multiple sclerosis, enrolled in a pregnancy study.

This clone has a single count. This sequence joins TRBV27 and TRBJ1-3; D remains ambiguous. CDR3 length equals 15 residues. Germline lookup yields CDR1 MNHEY and CDR2 SMNVEV (reference sequence). Deletions cut 4 bases from V and 4 bases from J, with 14 bases between. The CDR3 loop reads CASSSNRLPGNTIYF. CDR3 bases: TGTGCCAGCAGTTCGAACAGACTACCGGGAAACACCATATATTTT.

The chain employs TRBV5-4 and TRBJ2-2, with 8 bases lining up with TRBD1. Germline-derived CDR1 and CDR2 are SGHNT and YYREEE (reference sequence). There are 17 residues in the CDR3. Trimming at V came to 0 bases and at J to 5 bases, leaving 9 bases not matched to a gene. The CDR3 protein is CASSLVSGGAFTGELFF. CDR3 in DNA: TGTGCCAGCAGCTTGGTCTCAGGGGGCGCGTTTACCGGGGAGCTGTTTTTT.

The CDR3 region is CASSKTGNEQFF. The CDR3 bases are TGTGCCAGCAGCAAGACAGGGAATGAGCAGTTCTTC. This chain uses TRBV7-9 with TRBJ2-1; TRBD1 matches at 7 bases. The germline gives CDR1 SEHNR, CDR2 FQNEAQ (reference sequence). The ends lost 5 bases at V and 7 bases at J; junction bases unmatched: 2. This CDR3 is 12 amino acids long.

Remarks on this clone: The sample holds other DNA sequences that translate to the same CDR3. V and J are TRBV19 and TRBJ1-1; 8 positions agree with TRBD1. CDR1 and CDR2 from the germline V gene are LNHDA and SQIVND (reference sequence). Trimming cost V 5 bases and J 1 base; bases outside gene matches: 0. The CDR3 extends over 13 amino acids. The CDR3 reads CASSDRGNTEAFF. The DNA of the CDR3 is TGTGCCAGTAGTGACAGGGGGAACACTGAAGCTTTCTTT.

This clone occurred a few times. The chain joins TRBV7-9 to TRBJ1-4; 9 bases agree with TRBD1. The germline CDR1 and CDR2 sequences are SEHNR and FQNEAQ (reference sequence). This CDR3 is built from 15 residues. V gave up 3 bases and J gave up 5 bases; unmatched junction bases: 4. The CDR3 DNA sequence: TGTGCCAGCAGCTTGACAGGGGGTCAGAATGAAAAACTGTTTTTT. It specifies CASSLTGGQNEKLFF.

V and J are TRBV9 and TRBJ2-1, with D possibly being TRBD2 (5 bases). This CDR3 is 15 amino acids long. With 4 bases removed from V and 2 bases from J, the gap between germline ends came to 13 bases. Germline CDR1 is SGDLS and CDR2 is YYNGEE. CDR3 DNA: TGTGCCAGCAGCCCGAGCGGAAACACCTACAATGAGCAGTTCTTC. Translating it yields CASSPSGNTYNEQFF. Variable domain in full (rest from reference TRBV9 and TRBJ2-1): DSGVTQTPKHLITATGQRVTLRCSPRSGDLSVYWYQQSLDQGLQFLIQYYNGEERAKGNILERFSAQQFPDLHSELNLSSLELGDSALYFCASSPSGNTYNEQFFGPGTRLTVL.

The chain recombines TRBV7-2 with TRBJ2-7, with D possibly being TRBD2 (5 bases). With 2 bases removed from V and 0 bases from J, the gap between germline ends came to 11 bases. Germline V gene lookup returns CDR1 SGHTA and CDR2 FQGNSA. This CDR3 comprises 15 residues. The CDR3 DNA is TGTGCCAGCAGCTTACACCCGGGGAGCTCCTACGAGCAGTACTTC. It translates to CASSLHPGSSYEQYF.

The chain recombines TRBV14 with TRBJ1-2; no reliable D call. This CDR3 comprises 13 residues. The germline V gene has CDR1 SGHDN and CDR2 FVKESK. Trimming took off 6 bases at V and 7 bases at J, with 15 bases between the two ends. The CDR3 loop reads CASRPSSGVGYTF. CDR3 nucleotides: TGTGCCAGCAGGCCCTCTTCCGGGGTTGGCTACACCTTC.